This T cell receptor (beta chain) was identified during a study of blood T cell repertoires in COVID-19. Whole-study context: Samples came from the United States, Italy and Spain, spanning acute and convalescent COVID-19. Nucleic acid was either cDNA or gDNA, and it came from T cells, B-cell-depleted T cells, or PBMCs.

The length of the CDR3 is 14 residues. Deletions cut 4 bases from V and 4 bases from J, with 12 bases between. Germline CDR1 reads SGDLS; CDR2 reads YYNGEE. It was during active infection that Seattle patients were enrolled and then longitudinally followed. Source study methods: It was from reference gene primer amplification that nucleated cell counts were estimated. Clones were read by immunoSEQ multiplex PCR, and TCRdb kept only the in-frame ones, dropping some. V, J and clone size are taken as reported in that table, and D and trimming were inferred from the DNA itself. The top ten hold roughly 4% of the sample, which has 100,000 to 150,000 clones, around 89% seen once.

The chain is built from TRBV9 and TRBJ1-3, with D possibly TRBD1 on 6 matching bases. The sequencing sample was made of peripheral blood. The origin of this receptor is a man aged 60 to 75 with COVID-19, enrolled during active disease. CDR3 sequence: CASSLRGPGNTIYF. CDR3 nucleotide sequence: TGTGCCAGCAGCCTCAGGGGACCCGGAAACACCATATATTTT.